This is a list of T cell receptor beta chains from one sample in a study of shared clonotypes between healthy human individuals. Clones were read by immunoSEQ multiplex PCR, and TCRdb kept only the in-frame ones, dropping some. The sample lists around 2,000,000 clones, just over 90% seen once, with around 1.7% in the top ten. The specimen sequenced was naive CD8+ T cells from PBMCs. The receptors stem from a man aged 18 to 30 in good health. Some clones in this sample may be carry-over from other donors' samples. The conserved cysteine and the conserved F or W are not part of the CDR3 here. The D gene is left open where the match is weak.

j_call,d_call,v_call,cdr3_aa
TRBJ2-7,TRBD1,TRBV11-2,ASSTRDRGVSTYEQY
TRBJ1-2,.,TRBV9,ASSPGGNYGYT
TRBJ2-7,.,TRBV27,ASSLRITGFYEQY
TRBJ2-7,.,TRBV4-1,AGSQEARGKAYEQY
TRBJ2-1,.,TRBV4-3,ASSPQGGAYNEQF
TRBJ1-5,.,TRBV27,ASSFGGANQPQH
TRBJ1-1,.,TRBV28,ASSLGGDWAEAF
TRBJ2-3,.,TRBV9,ASSVAGVSDTQY
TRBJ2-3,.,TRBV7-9,ASSFSGNTDTQY
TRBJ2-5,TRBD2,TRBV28,ASNRLGGYQETQY
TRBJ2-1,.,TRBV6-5,ASSYSYGVADEQF
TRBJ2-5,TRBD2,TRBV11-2,ASSFNFGLAGAETQY
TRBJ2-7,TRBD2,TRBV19,ASSAGTSGYEQY
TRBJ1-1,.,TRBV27,ASSLMAGPEAF
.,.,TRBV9,ASSTEQGSSYEQY
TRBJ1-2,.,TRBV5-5,ASSLYDSGARGYT
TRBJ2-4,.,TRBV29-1,SVVDLHSKNIQY